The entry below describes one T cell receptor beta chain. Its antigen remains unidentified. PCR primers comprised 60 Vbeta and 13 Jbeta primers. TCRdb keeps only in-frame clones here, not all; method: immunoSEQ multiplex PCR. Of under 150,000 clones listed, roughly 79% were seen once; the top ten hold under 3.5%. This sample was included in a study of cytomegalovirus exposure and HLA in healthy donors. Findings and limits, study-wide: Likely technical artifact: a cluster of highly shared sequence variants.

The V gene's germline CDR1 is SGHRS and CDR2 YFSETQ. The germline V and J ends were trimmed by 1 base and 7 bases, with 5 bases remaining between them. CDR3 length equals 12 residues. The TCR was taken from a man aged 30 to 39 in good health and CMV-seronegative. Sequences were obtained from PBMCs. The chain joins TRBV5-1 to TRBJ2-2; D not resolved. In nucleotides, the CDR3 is TGCGCCAGCAGCTTGTATAGCGGGGAGCTGTTTTTT. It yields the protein CASSLYSGELFF.